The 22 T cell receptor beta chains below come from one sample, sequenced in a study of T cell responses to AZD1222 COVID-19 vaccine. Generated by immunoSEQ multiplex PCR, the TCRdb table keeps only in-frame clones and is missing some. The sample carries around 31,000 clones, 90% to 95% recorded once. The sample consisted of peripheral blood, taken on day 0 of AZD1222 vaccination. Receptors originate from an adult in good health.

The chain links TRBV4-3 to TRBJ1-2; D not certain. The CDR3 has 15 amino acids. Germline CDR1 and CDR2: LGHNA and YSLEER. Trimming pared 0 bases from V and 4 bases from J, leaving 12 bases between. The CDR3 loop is CASSQDLGLAYGYTF. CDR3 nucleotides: TGCGCCAGCAGCCAAGATTTGGGCCTGGCCTATGGCTACACCTTC.

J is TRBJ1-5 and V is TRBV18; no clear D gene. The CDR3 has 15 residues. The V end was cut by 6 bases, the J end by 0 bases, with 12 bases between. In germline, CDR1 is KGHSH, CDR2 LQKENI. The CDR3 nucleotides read TGTGCCAGCTCCGGAAGCGGTAATAGCAATCAGCCCCAGCATTTT. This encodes CASSGSGNSNQPQHF. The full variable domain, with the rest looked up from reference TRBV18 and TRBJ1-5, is NAGVMQNPRHLVRRRGQEARLRCSPMKGHSHVYWYRQLPEEGLKFMVYLQKENIIDESGMPKERFSAEFPKEGPSILRIQQVVRGDSAAYFCASSGSGNSNQPQHFGDGTRLSIL.

CDR3 sequence reads: CASSSDTGGPRTDTQYF. The CDR3 region has the DNA TGTGCCAGCAGCTCAGATACGGGGGGCCCCCGCACAGATACGCAGTATTTT. This chain uses TRBV7-2 with TRBJ2-3; TRBD2 is a possible D gene (7 bases). V lost 4 bases and J lost 1, with 18 bases in between. This CDR3 is built from 17 residues. The germline V gene encodes CDR1 SGHTA and CDR2 FQGNSA.

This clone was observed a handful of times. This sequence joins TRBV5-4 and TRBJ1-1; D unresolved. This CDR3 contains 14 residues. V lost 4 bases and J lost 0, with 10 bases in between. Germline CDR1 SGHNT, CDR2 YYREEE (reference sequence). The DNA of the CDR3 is TGTGCCAGCAGCAAGCAGATCCTGAACACTGAAGCTTTCTTT. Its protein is CASSKQILNTEAFF.

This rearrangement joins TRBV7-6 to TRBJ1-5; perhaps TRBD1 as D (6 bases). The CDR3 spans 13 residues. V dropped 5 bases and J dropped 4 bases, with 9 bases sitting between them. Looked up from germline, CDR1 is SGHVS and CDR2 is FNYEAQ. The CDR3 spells CASSHGQNQPQHF. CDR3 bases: TGTGCCAGCAGCCATGGACAGAATCAGCCCCAGCATTTT.

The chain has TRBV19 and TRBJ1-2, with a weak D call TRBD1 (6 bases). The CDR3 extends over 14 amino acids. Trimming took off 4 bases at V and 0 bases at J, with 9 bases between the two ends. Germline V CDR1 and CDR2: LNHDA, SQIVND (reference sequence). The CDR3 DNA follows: TGTGCCAGTAGTACAAGACAGGCTAACTATGGCTACACCTTC. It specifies CASSTRQANYGYTF.

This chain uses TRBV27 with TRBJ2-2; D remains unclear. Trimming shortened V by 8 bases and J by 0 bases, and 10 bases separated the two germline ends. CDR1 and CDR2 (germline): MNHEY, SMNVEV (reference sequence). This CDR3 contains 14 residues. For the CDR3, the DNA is TGTGCCAGCGGCTACTACGCGAACACCGGGGAGCTGTTTTTT. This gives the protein CASGYYANTGELFF.

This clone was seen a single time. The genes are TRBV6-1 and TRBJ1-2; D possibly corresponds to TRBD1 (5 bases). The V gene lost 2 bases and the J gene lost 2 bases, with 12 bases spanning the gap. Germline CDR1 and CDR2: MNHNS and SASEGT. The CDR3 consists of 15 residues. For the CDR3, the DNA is TGTGCCAGCAGTGAACACCAGGGAAGAAACTATGGCTACACCTTC. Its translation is CASSEHQGRNYGYTF.

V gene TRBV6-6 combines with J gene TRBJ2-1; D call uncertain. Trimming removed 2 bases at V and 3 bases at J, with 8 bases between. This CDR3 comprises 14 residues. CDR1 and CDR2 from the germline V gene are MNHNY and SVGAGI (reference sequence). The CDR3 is CASSYGEDYNEQFF. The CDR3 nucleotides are TGTGCCAGCAGTTACGGGGAAGACTACAATGAGCAGTTCTTC.

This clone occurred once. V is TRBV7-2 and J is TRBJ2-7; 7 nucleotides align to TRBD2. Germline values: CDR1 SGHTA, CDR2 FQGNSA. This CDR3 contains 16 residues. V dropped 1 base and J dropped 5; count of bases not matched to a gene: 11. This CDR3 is CASSLVAGAGYDEQYF. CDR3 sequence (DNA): TGTGCCAGCAGCTTAGTAGCGGGTGCAGGGTACGACGAGCAGTACTTC.

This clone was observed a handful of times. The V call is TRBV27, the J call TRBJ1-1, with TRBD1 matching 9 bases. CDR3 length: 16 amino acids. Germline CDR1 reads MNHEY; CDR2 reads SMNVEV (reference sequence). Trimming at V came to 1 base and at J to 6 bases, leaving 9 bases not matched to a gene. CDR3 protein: CASSLFSPGQGSEAFF. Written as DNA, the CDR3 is TGTGCCAGCAGTTTATTTTCCCCGGGACAGGGCTCTGAAGCTTTCTTT.

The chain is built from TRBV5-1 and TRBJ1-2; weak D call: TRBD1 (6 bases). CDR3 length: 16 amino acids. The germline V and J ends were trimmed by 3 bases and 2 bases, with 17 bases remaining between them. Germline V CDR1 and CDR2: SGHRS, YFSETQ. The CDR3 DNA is TGCGCCAGCAGCTCCGAAGGGGCAGGGGTGAACTATGGCTACACCTTC. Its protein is CASSSEGAGVNYGYTF. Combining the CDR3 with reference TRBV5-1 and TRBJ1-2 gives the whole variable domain KAGVTQTPRYLIKTRGQQVTLSCSPISGHRSVSWYQQTPGQGLQFLFEYFSETQRNKGNFPGRFSGRQFSNSRSEMNVSTLELGDSALYLCASSSEGAGVNYGYTFGSGTRLTVV.

The CDR3 sequence is CASSSQYNEKLFF. The CDR3 coding sequence is TGTGCCAGCAGCTCTCAGTATAATGAAAAACTGTTTTTT. V gene TRBV5-4 combines with J gene TRBJ1-4; D unresolved. The CDR3 is made up of 13 amino acids. V was trimmed by 3 bases and J by 4 bases, leaving 7 bases between them. Germline CDR1 and CDR2: SGHNT and YYREEE (reference sequence).

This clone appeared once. For the CDR3, the DNA is TGCGCCAGCAGCTTGGGGGACGGCACCGGGGAGCTGTTTTTT. Translating gives CASSLGDGTGELFF. The rearrangement links TRBV5-1 to TRBJ2-2, with D perhaps given as TRBD1 or TRBD2 (5 bases each). Per germline, CDR1 SGHRS and CDR2 YFSETQ. The CDR3 loop spans 14 amino acids. With 0 bases removed from V and 4 bases from J, the gap between germline ends came to 7 bases.

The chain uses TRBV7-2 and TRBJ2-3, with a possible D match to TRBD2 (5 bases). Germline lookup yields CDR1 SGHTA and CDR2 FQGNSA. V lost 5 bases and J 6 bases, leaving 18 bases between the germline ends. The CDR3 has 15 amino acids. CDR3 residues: CASSADWTPSDTQYF. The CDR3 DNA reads TGTGCCAGCAGCGCAGACTGGACTCCCTCGGATACGCAGTATTTT.

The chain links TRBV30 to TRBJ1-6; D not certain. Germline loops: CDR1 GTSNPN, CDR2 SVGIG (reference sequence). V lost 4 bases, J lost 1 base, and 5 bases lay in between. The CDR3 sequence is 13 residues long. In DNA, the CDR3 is TGTGCCTGGATGAGATCCTATAATTCACCCCTCCACTTT. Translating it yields CAWMRSYNSPLHF.

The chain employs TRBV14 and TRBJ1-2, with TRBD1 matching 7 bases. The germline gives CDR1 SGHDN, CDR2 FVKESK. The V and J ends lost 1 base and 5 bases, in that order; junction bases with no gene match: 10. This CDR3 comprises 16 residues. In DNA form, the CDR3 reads TGTGCCAGCAGCCAAGGATACAGGGGCTCAGGGTATGGCTACACCTTC. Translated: CASSQGYRGSGYGYTF.

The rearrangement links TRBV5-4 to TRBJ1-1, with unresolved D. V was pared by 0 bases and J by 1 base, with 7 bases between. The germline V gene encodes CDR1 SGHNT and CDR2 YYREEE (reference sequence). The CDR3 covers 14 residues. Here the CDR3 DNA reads TGTGCCAGCAGCTTGGAGGCCCAGAACACTGAAGCTTTCTTT. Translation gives CASSLEAQNTEAFF.

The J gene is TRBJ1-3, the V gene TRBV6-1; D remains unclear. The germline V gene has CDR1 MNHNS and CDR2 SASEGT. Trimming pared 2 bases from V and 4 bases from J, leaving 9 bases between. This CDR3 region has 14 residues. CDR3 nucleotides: TGTGCCAGCAGTGAAATGGGTCGCGGAAACACCATATATTTT. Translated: CASSEMGRGNTIYF.

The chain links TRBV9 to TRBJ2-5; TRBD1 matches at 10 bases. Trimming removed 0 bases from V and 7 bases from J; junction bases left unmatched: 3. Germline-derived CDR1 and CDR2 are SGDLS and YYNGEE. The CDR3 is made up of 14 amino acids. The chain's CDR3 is CASSVVGQGGTQYF. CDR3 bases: TGTGCCAGCAGCGTAGTCGGACAGGGGGGGACCCAGTACTTC.

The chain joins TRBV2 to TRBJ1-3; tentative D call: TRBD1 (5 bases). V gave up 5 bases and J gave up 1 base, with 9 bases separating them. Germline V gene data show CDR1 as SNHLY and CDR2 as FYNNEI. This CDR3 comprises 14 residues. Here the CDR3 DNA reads TGTGCCAGCAGTTCTGGGGGTTCTGGAAACACCATATATTTT. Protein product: CASSSGGSGNTIYF.

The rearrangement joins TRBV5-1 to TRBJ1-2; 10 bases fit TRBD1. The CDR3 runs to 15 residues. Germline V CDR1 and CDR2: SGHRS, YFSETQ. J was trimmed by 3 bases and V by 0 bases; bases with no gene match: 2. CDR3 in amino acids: CASSLEGQGHYGYTF. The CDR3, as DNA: TGCGCCAGCAGCTTGGAGGGACAGGGGCACTATGGCTACACCTTC. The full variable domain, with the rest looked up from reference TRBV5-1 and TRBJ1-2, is KAGVTQTPRYLIKTRGQQVTLSCSPISGHRSVSWYQQTPGQGLQFLFEYFSETQRNKGNFPGRFSGRQFSNSRSEMNVSTLELGDSALYLCASSLEGQGHYGYTFGSGTRLTVV.